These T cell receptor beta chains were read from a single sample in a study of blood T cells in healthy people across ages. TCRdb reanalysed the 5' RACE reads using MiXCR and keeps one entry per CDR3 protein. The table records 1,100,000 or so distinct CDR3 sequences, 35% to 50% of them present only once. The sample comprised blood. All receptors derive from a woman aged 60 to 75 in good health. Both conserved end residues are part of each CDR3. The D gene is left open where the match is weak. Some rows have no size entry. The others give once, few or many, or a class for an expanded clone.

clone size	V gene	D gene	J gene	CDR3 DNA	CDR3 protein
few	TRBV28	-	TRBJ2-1	TGTGCCAGCAGTTTAGCGGGACAGTCCAATGAGCAGTTCTTC	CASSLAGQSNEQFF
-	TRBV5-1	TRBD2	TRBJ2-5	TGCGCCAGCAGCTCAGGGACTAGCTCATGGGAGACCCAGTACTTC	CASSSGTSSWETQYF
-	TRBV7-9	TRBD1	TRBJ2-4	TGTGCCAGCAGCTTTCCCGGGACAGGATTGTACTTC	CASSFPGTGLYF
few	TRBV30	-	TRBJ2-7	TGTGCCTGGAGTGGCAGTATCTACGAGCAGTACTTC	CAWSGSIYEQYF
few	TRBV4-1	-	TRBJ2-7	TGCGCCAGCAGCCAGGCTCGGTTCTACGAGCAGTACTTC	CASSQARFYEQYF
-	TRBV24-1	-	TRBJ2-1	TGTGCCACCAGTGATTTCTCAGGCCCGGACGATGAGCAGTTCTTC	CATSDFSGPDDEQFF
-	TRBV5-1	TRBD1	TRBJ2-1	TGCGCCAGCAGCCAGACAGGGGTCCCCTACAATGAGCAGTTCTTC	CASSQTGVPYNEQFF
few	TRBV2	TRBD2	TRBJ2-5	TGTGCCAGCAGCCCGGGACTAGCGGAGTACTTC	CASSPGLAEYF
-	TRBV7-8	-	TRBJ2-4	TGTGCCAGCAGCTTAGCCTCCTCTGGGAACATTCAGTACTTC	CASSLASSGNIQYF
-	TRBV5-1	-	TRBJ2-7	TGCGCCAGCATGGACCAGGACAAGGACTACGGGCAGTACTTC	CASMDQDKDYGQYF
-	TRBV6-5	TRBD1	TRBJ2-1	TGTGCCAGCAGTTTCAGGGGGCGCAGGGATGAGCAGTTCTTC	CASSFRGRRDEQFF
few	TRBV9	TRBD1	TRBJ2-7	TGTGCCAGCAGCGTAGAGACAGGGGCCGTCTACGAGCAGTACTTC	CASSVETGAVYEQYF
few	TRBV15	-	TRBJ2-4	TGTGCCACCAGCGCGGACTTTGTTGGTTCAGGAGTGAACATTCAGTACTTC	CATSADFVGSGVNIQYF
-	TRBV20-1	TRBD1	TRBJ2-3	TGCAGTGTTGGGCGAACCGGGACAGGGTACACAGATACGCAGTATTTT	CSVGRTGTGYTDTQYF
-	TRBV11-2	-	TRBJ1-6	TGTGCCAGCAGCTTAGCGGAACAGAATAATTCACCCCTCCACTTT	CASSLAEQNNSPLHF
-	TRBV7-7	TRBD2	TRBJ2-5	TGTGCCAGCAGCTCCGGACTAGCGGGAGGGCCTTCGAACAATGAGCAGTACTTC	CASSSGLAGGPSNNEQYF
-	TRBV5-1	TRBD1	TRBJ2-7	TGCGCCAGCAGCTTCACCGGGACAGGGGTCCACGAGCAGTACTTC	CASSFTGTGVHEQYF
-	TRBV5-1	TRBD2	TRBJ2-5	TGCGCCAGCAGCGCTTCCGGGACTAGCGGTTGGTACCAAGAGACCCAGTACTTC	CASSASGTSGWYQETQYF
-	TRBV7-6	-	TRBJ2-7	TGTGCCAGCAGCTCCCGGCGAGTTGGCGAGCAGTACTTC	CASSSRRVGEQYF
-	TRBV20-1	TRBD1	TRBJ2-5	TGCAGTGCTCTCCAGGGGGCTCAAGAGACCCAGTACTTC	CSALQGAQETQYF
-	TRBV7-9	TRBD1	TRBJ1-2	TGTGCCAGCAGCTTACGGACAGGGTTTGGCTACACCTTC	CASSLRTGFGYTF
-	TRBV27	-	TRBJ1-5	TGTGCCAGCAGTTTCGGGGCATATCAGCCCCAGCATTTT	CASSFGAYQPQHF
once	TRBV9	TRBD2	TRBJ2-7	TGTGTCAGCAGCATAGGGATTAGCGGGAGAGGCTCCTACAATGAGCAGTACTTC	CVSSIGISGRGSYNEQYF
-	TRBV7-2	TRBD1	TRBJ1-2	TGTGCCAGCAGCTTTACCAGGGGGGGTTCTAACTATGGCTACACCTTC	CASSFTRGGSNYGYTF
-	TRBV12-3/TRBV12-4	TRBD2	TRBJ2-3	TGTGCCAGCAGCCCCCAGGGAGGGAGGGATACGCAGTATTTT	CASSPQGGRDTQYF
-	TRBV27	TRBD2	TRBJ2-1	TGTGCCAGCAGTTTATCCCCGAGCGGGAGGGCCCACAATGAGCAGTTCTTC	CASSLSPSGRAHNEQFF
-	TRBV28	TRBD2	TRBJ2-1	TGTGCCAGCAGTCCCGCCGGGAGGAAGGGATGGGAGCAGTTCTTC	CASSPAGRKGWEQFF
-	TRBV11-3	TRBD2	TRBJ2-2	TGTGCCAGCAGCTTAATTCTAGCGGGGAACACCGGGGAGCTGTTTTTT	CASSLILAGNTGELFF
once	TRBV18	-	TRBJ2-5	TGTGCCAGCTCACCCACCGACGGTAGGACCCAGTACTTC	CASSPTDGRTQYF
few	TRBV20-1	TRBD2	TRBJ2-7	TGCAGTGCTAGACCCCTAGCGGGAGGGACCTACGAGCAGTACTTC	CSARPLAGGTYEQYF
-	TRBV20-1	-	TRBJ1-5	TGCAGTGCTAGAGATGCAGGGACATTTGGCAATCAGCCCCAGCATTTT	CSARDAGTFGNQPQHF
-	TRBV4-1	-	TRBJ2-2	TGCGCCAGCAGCCAAGATTTTGCGTTTGCCGGGGAGCTGTTTTTT	CASSQDFAFAGELFF
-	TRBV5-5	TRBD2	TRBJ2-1	TGTGCCAGCAGCGGGACTGGGGGGGCCTACAATGAGCAGTTCTTC	CASSGTGGAYNEQFF
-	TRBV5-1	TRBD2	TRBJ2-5	TGCGCCAGCAGCCCCAAGACTAGCGGGAGTGGGGAGACCCAGTACTTC	CASSPKTSGSGETQYF
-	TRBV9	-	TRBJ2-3	TGTGCCAGCAGCAAGCAGGGCACAGATACGCAGTATTTT	CASSKQGTDTQYF
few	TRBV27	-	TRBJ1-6	TGTGCCAGCAGTGCCGAACAGGGCCTTGGTTCACCCCTCCACTTT	CASSAEQGLGSPLHF
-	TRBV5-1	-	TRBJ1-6	TGCGCCAGCAAAGTCGGGAATTCACCCCTCCACTTT	CASKVGNSPLHF
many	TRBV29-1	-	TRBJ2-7	TGCAGCGTTGTTAGCGGCAATTACGAGCAGTACTTC	CSVVSGNYEQYF
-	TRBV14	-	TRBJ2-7	TGTGCCAGCAGCCTCGGTCTTCATCGGGACAATGAGCAGTACTTC	CASSLGLHRDNEQYF
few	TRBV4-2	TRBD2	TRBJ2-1	TGTGCCAGCAGCCAAGACCCCGGGGGGCGGGAGGGTCCTAACTCCTACAATGAGCAGTTCTTC	CASSQDPGGREGPNSYNEQFF